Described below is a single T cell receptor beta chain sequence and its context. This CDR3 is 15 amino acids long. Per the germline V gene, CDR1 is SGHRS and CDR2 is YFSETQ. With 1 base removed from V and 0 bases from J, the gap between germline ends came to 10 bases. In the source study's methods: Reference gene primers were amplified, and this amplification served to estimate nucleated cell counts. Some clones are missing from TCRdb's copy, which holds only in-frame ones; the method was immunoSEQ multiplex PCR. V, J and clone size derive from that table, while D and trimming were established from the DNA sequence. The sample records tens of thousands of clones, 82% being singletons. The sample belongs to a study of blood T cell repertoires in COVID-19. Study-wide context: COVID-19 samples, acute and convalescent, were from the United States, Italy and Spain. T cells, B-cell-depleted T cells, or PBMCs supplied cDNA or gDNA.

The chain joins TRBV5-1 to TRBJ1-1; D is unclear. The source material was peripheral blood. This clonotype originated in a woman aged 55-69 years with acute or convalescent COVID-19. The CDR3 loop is CASSLSGEMNTEAFF. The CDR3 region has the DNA TGCGCCAGCAGCTTGAGCGGGGAAATGAACACTGAAGCTTTCTTT. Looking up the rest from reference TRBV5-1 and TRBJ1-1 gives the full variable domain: KAGVTQTPRYLIKTRGQQVTLSCSPISGHRSVSWYQQTPGQGLQFLFEYFSETQRNKGNFPGRFSGRQFSNSRSEMNVSTLELGDSALYLCASSLSGEMNTEAFFGQGTRLTVV.